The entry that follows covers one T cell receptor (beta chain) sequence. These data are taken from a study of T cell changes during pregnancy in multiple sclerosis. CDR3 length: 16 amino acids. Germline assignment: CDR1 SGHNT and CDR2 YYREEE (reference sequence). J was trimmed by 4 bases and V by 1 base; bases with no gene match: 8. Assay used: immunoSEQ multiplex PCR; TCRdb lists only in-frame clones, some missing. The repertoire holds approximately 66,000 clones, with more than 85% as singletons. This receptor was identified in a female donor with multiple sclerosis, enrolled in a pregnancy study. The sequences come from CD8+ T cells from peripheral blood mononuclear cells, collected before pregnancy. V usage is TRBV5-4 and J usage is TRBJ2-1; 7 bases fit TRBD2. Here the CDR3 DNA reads TGTGCCAGCAGCTTGATGCAGGGCGGGGGTTACAATGAGCAGTTCTTC. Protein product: CASSLMQGGGYNEQFF.